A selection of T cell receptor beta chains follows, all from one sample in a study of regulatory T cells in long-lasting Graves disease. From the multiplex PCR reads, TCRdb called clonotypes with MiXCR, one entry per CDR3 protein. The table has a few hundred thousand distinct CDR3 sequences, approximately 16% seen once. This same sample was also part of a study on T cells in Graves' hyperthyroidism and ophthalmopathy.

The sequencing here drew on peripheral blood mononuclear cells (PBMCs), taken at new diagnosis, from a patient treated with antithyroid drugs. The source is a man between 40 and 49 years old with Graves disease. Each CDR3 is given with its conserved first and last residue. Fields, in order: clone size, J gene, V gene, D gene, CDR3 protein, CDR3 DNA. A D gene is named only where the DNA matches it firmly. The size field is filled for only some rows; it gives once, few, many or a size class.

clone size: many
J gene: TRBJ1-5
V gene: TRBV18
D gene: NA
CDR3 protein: CASSEGRNNQPQHF
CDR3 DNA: TGTGCCAGCTCAGAGGGACGGAACAATCAGCCCCAGCATTTT

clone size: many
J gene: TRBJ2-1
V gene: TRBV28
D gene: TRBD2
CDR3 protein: CASKGGGAFFEQFF
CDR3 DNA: TGTGCCAGCAAGGGCGGGGGGGCCTTTTTTGAGCAGTTCTTC

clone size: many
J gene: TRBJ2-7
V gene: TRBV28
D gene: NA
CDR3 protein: CASSLVSTYEQYF
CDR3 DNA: TGTGCCAGCAGTTTAGTTTCGACCTACGAGCAGTACTTC

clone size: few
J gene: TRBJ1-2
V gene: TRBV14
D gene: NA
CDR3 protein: CASSQRVGAANYGYTF
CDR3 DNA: TGTGCCAGCAGCCAACGGGTGGGGGCAGCTAACTATGGCTACACCTTC

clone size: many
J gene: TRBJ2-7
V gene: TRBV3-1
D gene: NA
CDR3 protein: CASSKHGNSYEQYF
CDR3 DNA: TGTGCCAGCAGCAAACATGGGAACTCCTACGAGCAGTACTTC

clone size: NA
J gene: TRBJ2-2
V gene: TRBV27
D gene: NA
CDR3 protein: CASSFPGNGELFF
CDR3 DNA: TGTGCCAGCAGTTTTCCGGGGAACGGGGAGCTGTTTTTT

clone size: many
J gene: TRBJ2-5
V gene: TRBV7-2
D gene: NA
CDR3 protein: CASSRGPPGLAGRFETQYF
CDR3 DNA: TGTGCCAGCAGCAGGGGGCCACCGGGTTTAGCGGGGCGTTTCGAGACCCAGTACTTC

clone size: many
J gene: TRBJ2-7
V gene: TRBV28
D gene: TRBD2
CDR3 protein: CASSLFGGGGGYEQYF
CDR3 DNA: TGTGCCAGCAGCCTCTTTGGCGGGGGGGGCGGCTACGAGCAGTACTTC

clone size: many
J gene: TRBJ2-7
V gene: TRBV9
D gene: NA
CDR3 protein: CASSVGPDYYEQYF
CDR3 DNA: TGTGCCAGCAGCGTAGGTCCGGACTACTACGAGCAGTACTTC

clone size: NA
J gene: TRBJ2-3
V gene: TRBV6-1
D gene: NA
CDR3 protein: CASSVRGRVTDTQYF
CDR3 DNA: TGTGCCAGCAGTGTCAGGGGCCGCGTCACAGATACGCAGTATTTT

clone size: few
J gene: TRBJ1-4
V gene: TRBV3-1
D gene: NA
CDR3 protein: CASSRHDRSEKLFF
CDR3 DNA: TGTGCCAGCAGCCGTCACGACAGGTCTGAAAAACTGTTTTTT

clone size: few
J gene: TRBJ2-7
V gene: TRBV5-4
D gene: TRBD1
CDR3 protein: CASTTTGGSYEQYF
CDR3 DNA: TGTGCCAGCACCACGACAGGGGGCTCCTACGAGCAGTACTTC

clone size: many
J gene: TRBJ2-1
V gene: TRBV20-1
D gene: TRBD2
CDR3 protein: CSATGTSGGDEQFF
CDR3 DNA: TGCAGTGCCACCGGGACTAGCGGGGGAGATGAGCAGTTCTTC

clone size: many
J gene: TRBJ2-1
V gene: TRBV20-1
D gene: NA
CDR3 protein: CSAKEGLRSYNEQFF
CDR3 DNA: TGCAGTGCTAAGGAGGGGCTGAGATCCTACAATGAGCAGTTCTTC

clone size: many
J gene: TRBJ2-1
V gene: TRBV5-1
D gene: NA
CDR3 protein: CASSLQGPPYNEQFF
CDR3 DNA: TGCGCCAGCAGCTTGCAGGGGCCCCCCTACAATGAGCAGTTCTTC

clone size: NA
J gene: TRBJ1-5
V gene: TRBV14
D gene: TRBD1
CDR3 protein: CASSQKMGRGQAPDSNQPQHF
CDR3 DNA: TGTGCCAGCAGCCAGAAGATGGGCCGGGGACAGGCGCCCGATAGCAATCAGCCCCAGCATTTT

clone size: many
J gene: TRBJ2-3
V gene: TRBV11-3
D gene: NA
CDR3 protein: CASLKSRTDTQYF
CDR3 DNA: TGTGCCAGCCTCAAGTCCCGCACAGATACGCAGTATTTT

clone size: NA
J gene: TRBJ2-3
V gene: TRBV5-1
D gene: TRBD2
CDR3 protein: CASSLVSSGGAGDTQYF
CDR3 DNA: TGCGCCAGCAGCTTGGTGTCTAGCGGGGGGGCCGGAGATACGCAGTATTTT

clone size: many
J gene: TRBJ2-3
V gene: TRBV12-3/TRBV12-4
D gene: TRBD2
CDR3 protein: CASSRSGGIDTQYF
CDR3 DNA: TGTGCCAGCAGCCGTAGCGGGGGCATAGATACGCAGTATTTT

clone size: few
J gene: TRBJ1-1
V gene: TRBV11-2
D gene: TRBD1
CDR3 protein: CASSSPRDRGSRNTEAFF
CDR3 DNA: TGTGCCAGCAGCTCCCCCCGGGACAGGGGTTCGAGGAACACTGAAGCTTTCTTT

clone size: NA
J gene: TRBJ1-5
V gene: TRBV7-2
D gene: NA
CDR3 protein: CAIPTSGCRQPQHF
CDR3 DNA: TGTGCCATCCCTACATCGGGGTGCCGGCAGCCCCAGCATTTT

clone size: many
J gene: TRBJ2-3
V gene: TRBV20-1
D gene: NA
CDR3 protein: CSADGALTGRATDTQYF
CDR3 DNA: TGCAGTGCCGACGGAGCTTTGACAGGGAGGGCCACAGATACGCAGTATTTT

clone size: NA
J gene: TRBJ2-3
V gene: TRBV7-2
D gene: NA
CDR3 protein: CASQRSGGGRGTDTQYF
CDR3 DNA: TGTGCCAGCCAACGATCAGGGGGGGGGAGAGGCACAGATACGCAGTATTTT

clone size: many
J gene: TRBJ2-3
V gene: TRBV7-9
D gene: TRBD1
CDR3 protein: CASSGGQGVNTDTQYF
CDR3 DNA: TGTGCCAGCAGCGGGGGACAGGGTGTGAACACAGATACGCAGTATTTT

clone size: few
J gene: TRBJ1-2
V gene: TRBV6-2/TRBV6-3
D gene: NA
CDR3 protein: CASSVVDPAYGYTF
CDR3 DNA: TGTGCCAGCAGTGTGGTAGACCCGGCCTATGGCTACACCTTC

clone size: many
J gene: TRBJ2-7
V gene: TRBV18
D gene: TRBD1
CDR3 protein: CASSPTAGTVYF
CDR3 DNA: TGTGCCAGCTCACCAACCGCCGGGACAGTGTACTTC

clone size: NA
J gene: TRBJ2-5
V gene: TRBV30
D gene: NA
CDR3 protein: CAWSPPLTSIETQYF
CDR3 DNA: TGTGCCTGGAGTCCCCCGCTAACATCGATAGAGACCCAGTACTTC

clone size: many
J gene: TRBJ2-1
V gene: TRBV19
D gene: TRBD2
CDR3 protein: CASSPGTSGGIGSYNEQFF
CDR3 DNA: TGTGCCAGTAGTCCGGGGACTAGCGGGGGAATCGGCTCCTACAATGAGCAGTTCTTC